Each of the 10 T cell receptor beta chains below was sequenced from the same sample in a study of blood T cell repertoires in COVID-19. Profiling relied on immunoSEQ multiplex PCR, and the TCRdb table lists in-frame clones only, not all of them. The sample consists of about 270,000 clones, almost 85% of them appearing once. The sequencing input was PBMCs or T cells enriched from blood (not recorded which). Receptors originate from a woman in her fifties or sixties with acute COVID-19.

In DNA form, the CDR3 reads TGTGCCAGCAGTTACGAGATCGGGGGTCTCTCCTACGAGCAGTACTTC. Its translation is CASSYEIGGLSYEQYF. V usage is TRBV6-2 or TRBV6-3 and J usage is TRBJ2-7, with D possibly being TRBD2 (6 bases). The ends were cut back, 2 bases at V and 0 bases at J, with 14 bases in the middle. The germline V gene encodes CDR1 MNHEY and CDR2 SVGEGT. This CDR3 is 16 amino acids long.

The chain recombines TRBV9 with TRBJ2-2, with unresolved D. CDR1 and CDR2 from the germline V gene are SGDLS and YYNGEE. This CDR3 has 14 residues. Trimming left V 3 bases short and J 6 bases short, with 12 bases between. The CDR3 loop is CASSARVGAGELFF. The CDR3, as DNA: TGTGCCAGCAGCGCAAGAGTTGGAGCCGGGGAGCTGTTTTTT.

This clone was detected a few times. The chain is built from TRBV3-1 (or the pseudogene TRBV3-2) and TRBJ1-5; 8 bases are shared with TRBD1. With V trimmed by 1 base and J by 7 bases, 3 bases remained unmatched. CDR3 length: 14 residues. Germline lookup yields CDR1 LGHDT and CDR2 YNNKEL (reference sequence). CDR3 nucleotide sequence: TGTGCCAGCAGCCAAGCAGGGGGCGAGCAGCCCCAGCATTTT. Translated, it gives CASSQAGGEQPQHF.

This clone was seen only once. The chain recombines TRBV10-3 with TRBJ2-1; TRBD2 might be the D (7 bases). Germline assignment: CDR1 ENHRY and CDR2 SYGVKD. The germline V and J ends were trimmed by 11 bases and 5 bases, with 22 bases remaining between them. There are 15 residues in the CDR3. CDR3 bases: TGTGCCTCCTCCTGGGGGCGGGGGCCCAACAATGAGCAGTTCTTC. It specifies CASSWGRGPNNEQFF.

The gene calls are TRBV7-2 and TRBJ2-1; 10 bases fit TRBD2. Germline V gives CDR1 SGHTA, CDR2 FQGNSA. This CDR3 has 15 residues. Germline trimming cut 9 bases from V and 2 bases from J; bases unmatched to any gene: 7. CDR3 residues: CASRVAGGPYNEQFF. CDR3 DNA sequence: TGTGCCAGTAGGGTAGCGGGGGGACCCTACAATGAGCAGTTCTTC.

The chain is built from TRBV6-6 and TRBJ1-2; D possibly corresponds to TRBD1 (5 bases). The ends were cut back, 3 bases at V and 9 bases at J, with 20 bases in the middle. Germline CDR1 is MNHNY and CDR2 is SVGAGI (reference sequence). The CDR3 is 15 residues long. CDR3 amino acids: CASSYSGEAGWSYTF. Here the CDR3 DNA reads TGTGCCAGCAGTTATTCGGGGGAGGCTGGCTGGAGCTACACCTTC.

CDR3 sequence (DNA): TGTGCCAGCAGCAACCTGGGACAGCACCAAGAGACCCAGTACTTC. Translated, it gives CASSNLGQHQETQYF. The rearrangement joins TRBV21-1 to TRBJ2-5; the table assigns TRBD1, which was not confirmed against the DNA. TRBV21-1 is tagged as a pseudogene. The CDR3 runs 15 residues.

This chain links TRBV9 with TRBJ1-3; no reliable D call. Germline CDR1 SGDLS, CDR2 YYNGEE. This CDR3 comprises 18 residues. Trimming shortened V by 0 bases and J by 0 bases, and 16 bases separated the two germline ends. The CDR3 DNA reads TGTGCCAGCAGCGTAGAAGCCATATCGGGAAGCTCTGGAAACACCATATATTTT. It specifies CASSVEAISGSSGNTIYF.

The chain has TRBV18 and TRBJ1-1; tentatively, D is TRBD1 (6 bases). The CDR3 runs to 14 residues. Looked up from germline, CDR1 is KGHSH and CDR2 is LQKENI. Trimming shortened V by 2 bases and J by 6 bases, and 13 bases separated the two germline ends. CDR3 region: CASSPKGGFAEAFF. CDR3 in DNA: TGTGCCAGCTCACCAAAGGGGGGGTTCGCTGAAGCTTTCTTT.

The V call is TRBV7-6, the J call TRBJ2-2, with D possibly being TRBD1 (7 bases). V lost 6 bases, J lost 6 bases, and 17 bases lay in between. Germline CDR1 and CDR2: SGHVS and FNYEAQ. The CDR3 is made up of 15 amino acids. CDR3 residues: CASSRQGGLAGELFF. Here the CDR3 DNA reads TGTGCCAGCAGTCGACAGGGAGGTTTGGCCGGGGAGCTGTTTTTT.